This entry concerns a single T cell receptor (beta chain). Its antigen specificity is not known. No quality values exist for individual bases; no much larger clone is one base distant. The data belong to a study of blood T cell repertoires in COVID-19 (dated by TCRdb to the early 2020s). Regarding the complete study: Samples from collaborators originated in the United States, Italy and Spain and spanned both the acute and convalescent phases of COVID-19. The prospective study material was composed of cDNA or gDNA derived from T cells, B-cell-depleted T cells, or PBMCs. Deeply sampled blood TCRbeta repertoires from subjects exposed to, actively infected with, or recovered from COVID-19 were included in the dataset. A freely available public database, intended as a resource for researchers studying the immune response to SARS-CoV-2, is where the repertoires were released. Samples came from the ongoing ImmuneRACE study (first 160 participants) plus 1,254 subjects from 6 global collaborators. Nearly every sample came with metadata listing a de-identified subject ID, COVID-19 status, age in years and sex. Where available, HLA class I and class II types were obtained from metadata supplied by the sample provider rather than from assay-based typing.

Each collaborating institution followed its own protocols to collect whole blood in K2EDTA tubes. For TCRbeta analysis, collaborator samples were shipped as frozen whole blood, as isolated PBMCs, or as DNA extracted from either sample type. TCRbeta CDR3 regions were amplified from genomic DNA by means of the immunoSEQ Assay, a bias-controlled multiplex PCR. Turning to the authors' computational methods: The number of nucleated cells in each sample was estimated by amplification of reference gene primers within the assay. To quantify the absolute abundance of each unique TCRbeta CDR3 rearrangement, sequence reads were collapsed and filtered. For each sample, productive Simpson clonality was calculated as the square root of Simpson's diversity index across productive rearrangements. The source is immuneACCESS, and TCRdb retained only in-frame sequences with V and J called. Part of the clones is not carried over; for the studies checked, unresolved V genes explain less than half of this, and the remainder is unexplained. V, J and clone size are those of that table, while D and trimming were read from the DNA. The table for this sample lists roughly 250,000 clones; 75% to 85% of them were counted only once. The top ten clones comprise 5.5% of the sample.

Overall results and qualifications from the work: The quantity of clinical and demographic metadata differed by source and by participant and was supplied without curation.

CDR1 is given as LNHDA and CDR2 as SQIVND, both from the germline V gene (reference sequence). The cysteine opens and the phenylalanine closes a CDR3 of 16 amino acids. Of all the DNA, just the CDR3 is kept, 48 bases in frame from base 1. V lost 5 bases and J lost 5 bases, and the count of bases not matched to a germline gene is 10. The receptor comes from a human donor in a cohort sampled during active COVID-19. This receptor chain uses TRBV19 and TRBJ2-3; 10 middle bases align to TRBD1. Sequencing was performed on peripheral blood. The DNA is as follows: TGTGCCAGTAGTCTCGGACAGGGGGAGGTAGGAGATACGCAGTATTTT. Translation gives CASSLGQGEVGDTQYF.